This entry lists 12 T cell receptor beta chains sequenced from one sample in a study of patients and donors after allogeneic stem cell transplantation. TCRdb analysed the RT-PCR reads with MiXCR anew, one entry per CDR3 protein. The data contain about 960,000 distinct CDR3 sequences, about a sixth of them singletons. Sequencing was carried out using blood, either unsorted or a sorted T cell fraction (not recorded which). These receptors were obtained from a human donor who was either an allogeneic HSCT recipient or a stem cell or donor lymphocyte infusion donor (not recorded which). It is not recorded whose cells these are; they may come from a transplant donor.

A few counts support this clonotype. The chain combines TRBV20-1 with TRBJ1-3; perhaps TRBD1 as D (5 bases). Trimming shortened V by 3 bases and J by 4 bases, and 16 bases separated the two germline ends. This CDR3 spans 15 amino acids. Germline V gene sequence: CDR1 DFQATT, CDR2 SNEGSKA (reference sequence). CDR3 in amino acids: CSARSLQGTGNTIYF. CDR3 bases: TGCAGTGCTAGGAGTCTGCAGGGTACGGGAAACACCATATATTTT.

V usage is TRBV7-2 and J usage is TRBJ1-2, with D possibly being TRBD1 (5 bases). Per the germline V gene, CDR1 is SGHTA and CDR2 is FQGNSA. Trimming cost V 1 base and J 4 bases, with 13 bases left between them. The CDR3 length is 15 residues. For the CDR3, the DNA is TGTGCCAGCAGCTTAGAGGGGACGCCTTTCTATGGCTACACCTTC. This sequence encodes CASSLEGTPFYGYTF.

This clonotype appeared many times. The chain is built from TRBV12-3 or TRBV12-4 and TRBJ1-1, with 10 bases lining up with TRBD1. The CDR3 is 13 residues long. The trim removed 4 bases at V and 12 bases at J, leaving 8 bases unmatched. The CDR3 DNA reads TGTGCCAGCAGTTCCCCCTGGGACAGGGGCACTTTCTTT. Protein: CASSSPWDRGTFF.

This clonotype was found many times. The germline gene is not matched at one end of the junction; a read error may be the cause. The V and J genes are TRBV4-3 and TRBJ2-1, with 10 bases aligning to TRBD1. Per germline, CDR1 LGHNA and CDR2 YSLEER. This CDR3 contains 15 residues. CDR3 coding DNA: TGTGCCAGCAGTCGGACAGGGGGCTCCTACAATGAGCAGTTCTTC. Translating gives CASSRTGGSYNEQFF.

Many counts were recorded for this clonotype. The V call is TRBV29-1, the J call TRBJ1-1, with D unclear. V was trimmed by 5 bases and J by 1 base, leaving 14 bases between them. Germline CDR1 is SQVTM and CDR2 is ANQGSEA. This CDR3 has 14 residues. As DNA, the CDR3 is TGCAGCGTTCGTGGAGTTTTTACGAACACTGAAGCTTTCTTT. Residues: CSVRGVFTNTEAFF.

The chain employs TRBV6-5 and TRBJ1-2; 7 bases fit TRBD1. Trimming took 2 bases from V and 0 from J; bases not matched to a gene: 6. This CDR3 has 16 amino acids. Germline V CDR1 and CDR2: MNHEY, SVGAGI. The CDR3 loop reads CASSYGTETSNYGYTF. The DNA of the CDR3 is TGTGCCAGCAGTTACGGGACAGAAACATCTAACTATGGCTACACCTTC.

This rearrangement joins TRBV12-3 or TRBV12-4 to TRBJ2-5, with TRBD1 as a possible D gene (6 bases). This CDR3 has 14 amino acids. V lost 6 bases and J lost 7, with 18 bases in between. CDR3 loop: CASRLTGTKGTQYF. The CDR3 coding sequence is TGTGCCAGCAGATTGACCGGGACAAAGGGGACCCAGTACTTC.

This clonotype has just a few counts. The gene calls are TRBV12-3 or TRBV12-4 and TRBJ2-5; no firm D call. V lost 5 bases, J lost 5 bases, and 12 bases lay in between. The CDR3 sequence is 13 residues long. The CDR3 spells CASSQPFGETQYF. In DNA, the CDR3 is TGTGCCAGCAGTCAACCCTTCGGCGAGACCCAGTACTTC.

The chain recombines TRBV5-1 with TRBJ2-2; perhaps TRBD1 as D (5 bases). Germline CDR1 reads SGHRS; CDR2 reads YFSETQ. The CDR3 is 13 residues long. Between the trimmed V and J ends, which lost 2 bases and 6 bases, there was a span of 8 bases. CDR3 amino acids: CASSFKGAGELFF. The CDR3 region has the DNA TGCGCCAGCAGCTTCAAAGGGGCCGGGGAGCTGTTTTTT.

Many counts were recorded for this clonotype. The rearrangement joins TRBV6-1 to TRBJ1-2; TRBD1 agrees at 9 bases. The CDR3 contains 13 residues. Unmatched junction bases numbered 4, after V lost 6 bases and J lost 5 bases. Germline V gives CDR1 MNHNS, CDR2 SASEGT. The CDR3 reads CASRGQGGYGYTF. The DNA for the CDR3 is TGTGCCAGCAGGGGACAGGGCGGATATGGCTACACCTTC.

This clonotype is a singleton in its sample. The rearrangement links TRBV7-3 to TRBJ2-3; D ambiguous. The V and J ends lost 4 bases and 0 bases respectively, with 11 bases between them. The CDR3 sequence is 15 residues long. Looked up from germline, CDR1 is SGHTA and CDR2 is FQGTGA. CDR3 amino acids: CASSYEGRSTDTQYF. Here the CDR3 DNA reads TGTGCCAGCAGCTATGAAGGTCGCAGCACAGATACGCAGTATTTT.

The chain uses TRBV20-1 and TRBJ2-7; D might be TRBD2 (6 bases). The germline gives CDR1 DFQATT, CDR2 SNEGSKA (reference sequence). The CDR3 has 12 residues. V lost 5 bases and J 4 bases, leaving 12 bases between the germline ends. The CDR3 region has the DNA TGCAGTGCTGACAGCGGGCTATACGAGCAGTACTTC. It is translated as CSADSGLYEQYF.